The 13 T cell receptor beta chains listed next were all sequenced from one sample in a study of beta chain features in type 1 diabetes. Isolated RNA was reverse transcribed in full, so expressed TCRB transcripts were sequenced. Measured with immunoSEQ multiplex PCR; TCRdb has only the in-frame clones, and not every one. This sample carries under 300,000 clones, roughly 16% of them seen once, and the ten largest clones take approximately 0.081%. For these TCRs, the target antigens are not known. Study-wide results and limits: Researchers report that Type 1 diabetes patients had moderately but significantly shorter TCRB CDR3s across all four CD4+ subsets.

The sequencing sample was made of naive CD4+ T cells from blood. The receptors stem from a man in his thirties or forties with type 1 diabetes.

CDR3 in DNA: TGTGCCAGCAGCTTGGGAGGGAACTATGGCTACACCTTC. This sequence encodes CASSLGGNYGYTF. The chain combines TRBV5-6 with TRBJ1-2; no clear D gene. CDR1 and CDR2 from the germline V gene are SGHDT and YYEEEE. Trimming cost V 0 bases and J 2 bases, with 5 bases left between them. This CDR3 has 13 amino acids.

J is TRBJ2-3 and V is TRBV18; D not certain. The CDR3 extends over 12 amino acids. The V end lost 4 bases, the J end lost 2 bases, and 4 bases lay between the germline ends. CDR1 KGHSH and CDR2 LQKENI come from the germline V gene. CDR3 region: CASSQVTDTQYF. CDR3 nucleotides: TGTGCCAGCTCACAAGTCACAGATACGCAGTATTTT.

The chain employs TRBV6-5 and TRBJ2-3; D is ambiguous. The ends were cut back, 6 bases at V and 4 bases at J, with 14 bases in the middle. The CDR3 runs 14 residues. CDR1 is MNHEY, CDR2 SVGAGI, per germline. CDR3 amino acids: CASSRIHTSDTQYF. As DNA, the CDR3 is TGTGCCAGCAGCCGGATCCACACATCAGATACGCAGTATTTT.

This chain uses TRBV30 with TRBJ2-7; possible D gene TRBD2, 6 bases. Deletions cut 1 base from V and 3 bases from J, with 16 bases between. This CDR3 is built from 15 residues. CDR1 is GTSNPN and CDR2 is SVGIG in the germline V gene (reference sequence). DNA of the CDR3: TGTGCCTGGAGTGCTCGCTTGGGACTCGGCTACGAGCAGTACTTC. Amino acids: CAWSARLGLGYEQYF.

This chain joins TRBV6-5 and TRBJ2-1, with D hard to call. The CDR3 length is 13 residues. V lost 2 bases and J 7 bases, leaving 9 bases between the germline ends. Germline-derived CDR1 and CDR2 are MNHEY and SVGAGI. The CDR3 coding sequence is TGTGCCAGCAGTTACCGAGCCTGGAATGAGCAGTTCTTC. This sequence encodes CASSYRAWNEQFF.

In DNA form, the CDR3 reads TGTGCCAGCAGTCTGGCCTCCGGCGAGCAGTACTTC. It translates to CASSLASGEQYF. This chain uses TRBV28 with TRBJ2-7; D is unresolved. Germline lookup yields CDR1 MDHEN and CDR2 SYDVKM. The V and J ends lost 5 bases and 6 bases respectively, with 11 bases between them. The CDR3 totals 12 residues. The variable domain in full, with the rest retrieved from reference TRBV28 and TRBJ2-7, is DVKVTQSSRYLVKRTGEKVFLECVQDMDHENMFWYRQDPGLGLRLIYFSYDVKMKEKGDIPEGYSVSREKKERFSLILESASTNQTSMYLCASSLASGEQYFGPGTRLTVT.

The chain combines TRBV7-6 with TRBJ2-2, with D unclear. V was trimmed by 5 bases and J by 9 bases, leaving 10 bases between them. The CDR3 totals 12 residues. Looked up from germline, CDR1 is SGHVS and CDR2 is FNYEAQ. CDR3 DNA sequence: TGTGCCAGCAGCCCTAAACCCTGGGAGCTGTTTTTT. It encodes CASSPKPWELFF.

This clone has a handful of counts. This chain links TRBV4-1 with TRBJ2-6; D is possibly TRBD1 (6 bases). V lost 5 bases and J lost 0, with 14 bases in between. Germline CDR1 and CDR2: MGHRA and YSYEKL. CDR3 size: 17 residues. As DNA, the CDR3 is TGCGCCAGCAGCTCCCGGGACACGTTCTCTGGGGCCAACGTCCTGACTTTC. It yields the protein CASSSRDTFSGANVLTF.

This chain uses TRBV7-6 with TRBJ2-5; D is undetermined. CDR1 and CDR2 from the germline V gene are SGHVS and FNYEAQ. Trimming left V 1 base short and J 5 bases short, with 11 bases between. This CDR3 comprises 14 residues. The CDR3 sequence is CASSLGVGRETQYF. The CDR3 DNA reads TGTGCCAGCAGCTTAGGGGTAGGCCGGGAGACCCAGTACTTC.

The sample holds a few counts of this clone. The chain employs TRBV5-1 and TRBJ1-4, with D unresolved. V was clipped by 3 bases and J by 8 bases, with 11 bases between them. This CDR3 spans 13 amino acids. The germline gives CDR1 SGHRS, CDR2 YFSETQ. CDR3 amino acids: CASSWAVKEKLFF. As DNA, the CDR3 is TGCGCCAGCAGCTGGGCGGTCAAGGAAAAACTGTTTTTT.

The chain joins TRBV10-3 to TRBJ1-4; TRBD1 is a possible D gene (5 bases). The CDR3 contains 15 residues. With 0 bases removed from V and 3 bases from J, the gap between germline ends came to 8 bases. Germline V gene sequence: CDR1 ENHRY, CDR2 SYGVKD. For the CDR3, the DNA is TGTGCCATCAGTGAGTCACGGGACTCTAATGAAAAACTGTTTTTT. It encodes CAISESRDSNEKLFF.

This chain joins TRBV18 and TRBJ2-7; a weak D match, TRBD1 (5 bases). The germline CDR1 and CDR2 sequences are KGHSH and LQKENI. The CDR3 covers 14 residues. V dropped 3 bases and J dropped 2 bases, with 11 bases sitting between them. The chain's CDR3 is CASSPRTDTYEQYF. As DNA, the CDR3 is TGTGCCAGCTCACCCCGGACGGACACCTACGAGCAGTACTTC.

This clone was counted a few times. The rearrangement links TRBV29-1 to TRBJ2-6; D perhaps matches TRBD2 (5 bases). Germline CDR1 reads SQVTM; CDR2 reads ANQGSEA. The CDR3 is 14 residues long. Trimming pared 5 bases from V and 0 bases from J, leaving 8 bases between. The DNA of the CDR3 is TGCAGCGTTCTGGGGAGCTCTGGGGCCAACGTCCTGACTTTC. Protein product: CSVLGSSGANVLTF.